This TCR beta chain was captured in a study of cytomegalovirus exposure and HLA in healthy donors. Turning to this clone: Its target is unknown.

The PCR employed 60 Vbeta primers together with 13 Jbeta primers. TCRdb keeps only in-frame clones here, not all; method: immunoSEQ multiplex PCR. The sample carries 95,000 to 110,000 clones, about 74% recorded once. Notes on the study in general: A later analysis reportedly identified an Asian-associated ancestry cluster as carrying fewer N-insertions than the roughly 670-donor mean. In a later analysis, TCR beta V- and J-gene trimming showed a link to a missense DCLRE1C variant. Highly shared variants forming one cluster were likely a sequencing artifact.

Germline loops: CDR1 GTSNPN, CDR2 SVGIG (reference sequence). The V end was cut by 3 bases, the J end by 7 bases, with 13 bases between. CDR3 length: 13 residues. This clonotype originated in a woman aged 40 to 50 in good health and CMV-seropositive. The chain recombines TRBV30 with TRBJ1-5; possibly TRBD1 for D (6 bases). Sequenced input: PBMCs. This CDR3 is CAWRGGGGQPQHF. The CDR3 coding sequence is TGTGCCTGGAGAGGGGGGGGCGGCCAGCCCCAGCATTTT.